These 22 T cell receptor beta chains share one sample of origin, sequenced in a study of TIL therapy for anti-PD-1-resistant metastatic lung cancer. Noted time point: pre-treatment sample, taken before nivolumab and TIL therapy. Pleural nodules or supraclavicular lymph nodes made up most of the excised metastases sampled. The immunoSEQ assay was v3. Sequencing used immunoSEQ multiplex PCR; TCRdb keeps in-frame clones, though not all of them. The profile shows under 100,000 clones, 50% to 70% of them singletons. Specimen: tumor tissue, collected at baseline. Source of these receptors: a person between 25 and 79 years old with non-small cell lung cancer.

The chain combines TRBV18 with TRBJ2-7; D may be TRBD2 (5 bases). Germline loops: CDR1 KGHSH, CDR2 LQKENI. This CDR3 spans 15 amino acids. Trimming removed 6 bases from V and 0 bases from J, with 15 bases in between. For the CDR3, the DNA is TGTGCCAGCTCGGAGAGCGGTGTGTCCTCCTACGAGCAGTACTTC. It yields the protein CASSESGVSSYEQYF.

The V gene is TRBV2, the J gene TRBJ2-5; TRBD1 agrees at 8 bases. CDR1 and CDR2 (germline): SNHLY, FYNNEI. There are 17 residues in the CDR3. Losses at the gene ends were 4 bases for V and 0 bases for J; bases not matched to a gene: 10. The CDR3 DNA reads TGTGCCAGCAGTGGCGGATACAGGGACAGGTACCAAGAGACCCAGTACTTC. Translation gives CASSGGYRDRYQETQYF.

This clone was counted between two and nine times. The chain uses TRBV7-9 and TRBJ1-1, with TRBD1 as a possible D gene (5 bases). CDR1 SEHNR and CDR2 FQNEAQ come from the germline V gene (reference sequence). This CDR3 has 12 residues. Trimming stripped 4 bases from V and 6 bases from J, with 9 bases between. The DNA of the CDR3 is TGTGCCAGCAGCTCCGTGGGGGCTGAAGCTTTCTTT. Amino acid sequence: CASSSVGAEAFF.

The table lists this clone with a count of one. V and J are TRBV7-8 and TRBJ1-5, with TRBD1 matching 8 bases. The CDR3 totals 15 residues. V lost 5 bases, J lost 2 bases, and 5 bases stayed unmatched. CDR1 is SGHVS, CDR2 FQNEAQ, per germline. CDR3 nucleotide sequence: TGTGCCAGCAGCCGGGGACAGGAAGGCAATCAGCCCCAGCATTTT. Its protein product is CASSRGQEGNQPQHF. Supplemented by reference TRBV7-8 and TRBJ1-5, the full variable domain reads GAGVSQSPRYKVAKRGQDVALRCDPISGHVSLFWYQQALGQGPEFLTYFQNEAQLDKSGLPSDRFFAERPEGSVSTLKIQRTQQEDSAVYLCASSRGQEGNQPQHFGDGTRLSIL.

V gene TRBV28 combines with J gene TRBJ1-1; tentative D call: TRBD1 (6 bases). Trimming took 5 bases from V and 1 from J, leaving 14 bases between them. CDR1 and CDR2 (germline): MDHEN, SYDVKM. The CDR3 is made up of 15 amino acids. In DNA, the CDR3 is TGTGCCAGCAGTCTATACGGGACAACGAACACTGAAGCTTTCTTT. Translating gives CASSLYGTTNTEAFF. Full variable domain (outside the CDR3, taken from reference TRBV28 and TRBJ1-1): DVKVTQSSRYLVKRTGEKVFLECVQDMDHENMFWYRQDPGLGLRLIYFSYDVKMKEKGDIPEGYSVSREKKERFSLILESASTNQTSMYLCASSLYGTTNTEAFFGQGTRLTVV.

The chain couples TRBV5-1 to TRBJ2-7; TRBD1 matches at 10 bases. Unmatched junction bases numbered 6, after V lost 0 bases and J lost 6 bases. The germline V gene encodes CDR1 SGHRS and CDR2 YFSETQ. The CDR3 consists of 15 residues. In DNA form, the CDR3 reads TGCGCCAGCAGCTTGGCCGTGACAGGGGGCCTCGAGCAGTACTTC. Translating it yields CASSLAVTGGLEQYF.

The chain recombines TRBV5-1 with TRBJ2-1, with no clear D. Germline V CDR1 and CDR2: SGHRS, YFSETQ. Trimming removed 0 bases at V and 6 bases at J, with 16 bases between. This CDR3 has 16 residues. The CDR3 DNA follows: TGCGCCAGCAGCTTGGCTACAAGTTTAATTAGCAATGAGCAGTTCTTC. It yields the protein CASSLATSLISNEQFF. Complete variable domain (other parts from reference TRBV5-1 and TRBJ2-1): KAGVTQTPRYLIKTRGQQVTLSCSPISGHRSVSWYQQTPGQGLQFLFEYFSETQRNKGNFPGRFSGRQFSNSRSEMNVSTLELGDSALYLCASSLATSLISNEQFFGPGTRLTVL.

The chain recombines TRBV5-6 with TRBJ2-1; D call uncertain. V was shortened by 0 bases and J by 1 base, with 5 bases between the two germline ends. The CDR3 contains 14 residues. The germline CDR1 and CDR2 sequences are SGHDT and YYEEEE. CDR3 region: CASSLGSSYNEQFF. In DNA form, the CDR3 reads TGTGCCAGCAGCTTGGGGTCATCCTACAATGAGCAGTTCTTC.

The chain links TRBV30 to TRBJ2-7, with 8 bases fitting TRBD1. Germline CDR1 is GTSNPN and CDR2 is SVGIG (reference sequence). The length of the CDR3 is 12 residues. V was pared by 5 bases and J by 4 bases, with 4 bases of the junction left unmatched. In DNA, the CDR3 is TGTGCCTGGGCTAGACAGGGGTACGAGCAGTACTTC. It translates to CAWARQGYEQYF.

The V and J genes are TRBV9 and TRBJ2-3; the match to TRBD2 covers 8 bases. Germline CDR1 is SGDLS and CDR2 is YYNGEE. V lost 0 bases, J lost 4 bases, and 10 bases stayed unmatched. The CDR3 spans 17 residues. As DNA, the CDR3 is TGTGCCAGCAGCGTAGGGTCTAGCGGGCGGGGGGCAGATACGCAGTATTTT. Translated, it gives CASSVGSSGRGADTQYF.

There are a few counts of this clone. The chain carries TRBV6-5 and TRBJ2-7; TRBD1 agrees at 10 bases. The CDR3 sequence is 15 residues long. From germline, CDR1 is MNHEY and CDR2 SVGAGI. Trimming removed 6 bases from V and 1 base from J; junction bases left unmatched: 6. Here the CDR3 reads CASSATGGASYEQYF. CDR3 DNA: TGTGCCAGCAGCGCGACAGGGGGCGCATCCTACGAGCAGTACTTC.

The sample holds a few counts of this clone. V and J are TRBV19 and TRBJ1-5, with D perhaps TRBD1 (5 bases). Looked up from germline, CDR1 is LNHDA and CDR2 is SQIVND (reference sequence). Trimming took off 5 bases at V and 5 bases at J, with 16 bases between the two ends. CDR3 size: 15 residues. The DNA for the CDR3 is TGTGCCAGTAGTCTGAGGGGATGGAAGGATCAGCCCCAGCATTTT. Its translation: CASSLRGWKDQPQHF.

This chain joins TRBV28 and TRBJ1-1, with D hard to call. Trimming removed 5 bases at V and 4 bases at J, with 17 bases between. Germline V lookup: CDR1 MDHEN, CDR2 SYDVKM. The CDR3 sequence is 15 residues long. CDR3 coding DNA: TGTGCCAGCAGTCCCCCCGCCGGGAGGGCCACTGAAGCTTTCTTT. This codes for CASSPPAGRATEAFF.

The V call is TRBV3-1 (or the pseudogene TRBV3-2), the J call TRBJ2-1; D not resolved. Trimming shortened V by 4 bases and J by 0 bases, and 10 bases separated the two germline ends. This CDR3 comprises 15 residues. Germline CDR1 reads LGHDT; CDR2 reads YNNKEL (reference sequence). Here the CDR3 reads CASSRQESSYNEQFF. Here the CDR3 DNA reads TGTGCCAGCAGCCGTCAAGAGTCCTCCTACAATGAGCAGTTCTTC.

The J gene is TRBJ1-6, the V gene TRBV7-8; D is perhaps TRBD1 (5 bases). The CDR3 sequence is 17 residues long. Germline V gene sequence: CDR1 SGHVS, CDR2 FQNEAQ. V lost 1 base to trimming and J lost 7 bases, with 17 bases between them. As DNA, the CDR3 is TGTGCCAGCAGCTTAGTATGGTACGGGACGGAGAATTCACCCCTCCACTTT. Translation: CASSLVWYGTENSPLHF.

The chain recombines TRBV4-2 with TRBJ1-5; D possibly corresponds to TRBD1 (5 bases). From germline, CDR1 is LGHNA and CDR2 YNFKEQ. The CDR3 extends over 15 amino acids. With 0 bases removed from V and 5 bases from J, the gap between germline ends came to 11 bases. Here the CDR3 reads CASSQDFQGDQPQHF. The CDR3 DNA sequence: TGTGCCAGCAGCCAAGATTTTCAAGGGGATCAGCCCCAGCATTTT.

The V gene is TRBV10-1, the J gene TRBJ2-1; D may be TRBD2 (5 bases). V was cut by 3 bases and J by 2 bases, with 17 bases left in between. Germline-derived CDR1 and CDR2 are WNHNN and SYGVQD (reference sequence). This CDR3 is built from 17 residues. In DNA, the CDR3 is TGCGCCAGCAGTGAAAGACTACTCCTCAGCGCCTACAATGAGCAGTTCTTC. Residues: CASSERLLLSAYNEQFF.

The CDR3 DNA follows: TGTGCCAGCAGCCCCCGGGCAGTCACTGGAAACACCATATATTTT. It codes for CASSPRAVTGNTIYF. The chain is built from TRBV3-1 (or the pseudogene TRBV3-2) and TRBJ1-3, with unresolved D. This CDR3 spans 15 amino acids. Trimming took off 4 bases at V and 2 bases at J, with 12 bases between the two ends. Germline assignment: CDR1 LGHDT and CDR2 YNNKEL (reference sequence).

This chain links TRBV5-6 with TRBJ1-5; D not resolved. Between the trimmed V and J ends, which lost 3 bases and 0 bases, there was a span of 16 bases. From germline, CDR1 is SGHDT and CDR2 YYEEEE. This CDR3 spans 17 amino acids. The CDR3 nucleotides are TGTGCCAGCAGCTCCTACGGACGGCATCTTAGCAATCAGCCCCAGCATTTT. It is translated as CASSSYGRHLSNQPQHF.

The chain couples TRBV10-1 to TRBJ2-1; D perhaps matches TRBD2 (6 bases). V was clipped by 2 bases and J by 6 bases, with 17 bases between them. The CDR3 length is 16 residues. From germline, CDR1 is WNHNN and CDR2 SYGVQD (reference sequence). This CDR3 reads CASSERRVSRGNEQFF. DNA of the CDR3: TGCGCCAGCAGTGAGAGGAGGGTATCGAGAGGCAATGAGCAGTTCTTC.

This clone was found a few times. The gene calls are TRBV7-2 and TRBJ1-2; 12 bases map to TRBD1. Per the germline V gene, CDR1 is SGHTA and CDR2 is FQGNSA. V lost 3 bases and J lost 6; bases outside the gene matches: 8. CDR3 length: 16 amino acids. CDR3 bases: TGTGCCAGCAGCTTTCTCCCGGGACAGGGGGCTAATGGCTACACCTTC. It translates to CASSFLPGQGANGYTF.

The CDR3 sequence is CASSDRAGANVLTF. The DNA of the CDR3 is TGTGCCAGCAGTGACAGGGCTGGGGCCAACGTCCTGACTTTC. The gene calls are TRBV2 and TRBJ2-6; possibly TRBD1 for D (5 bases). This CDR3 region has 14 residues. Trimming pared 3 bases from V and 2 bases from J, leaving 5 bases between. Germline CDR1 is SNHLY and CDR2 is FYNNEI.